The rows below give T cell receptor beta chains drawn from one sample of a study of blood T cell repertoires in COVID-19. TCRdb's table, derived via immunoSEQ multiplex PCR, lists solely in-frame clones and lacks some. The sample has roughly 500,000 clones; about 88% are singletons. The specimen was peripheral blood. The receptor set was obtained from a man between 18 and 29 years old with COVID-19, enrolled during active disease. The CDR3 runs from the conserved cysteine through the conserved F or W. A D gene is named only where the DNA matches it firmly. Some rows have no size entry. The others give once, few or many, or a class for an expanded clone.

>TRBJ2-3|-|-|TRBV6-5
CASSYSVGRTDTQYF
TGTGCCAGCAGTTACTCTGTGGGGCGCACAGATACGCAGTATTTT
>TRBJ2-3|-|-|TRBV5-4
CASSLGTTSTDTQYF
TGTGCCAGCAGCTTGGGGACAACTAGCACAGATACGCAGTATTTT
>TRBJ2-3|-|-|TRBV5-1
CASSYRTNPADTQYF
TGCGCCAGCAGCTATCGGACAAATCCCGCGGATACGCAGTATTTT
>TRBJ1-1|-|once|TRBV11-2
CASSLNERREAFF
TGTGCCAGCAGCTTAAATGAGAGGAGGGAAGCTTTCTTT
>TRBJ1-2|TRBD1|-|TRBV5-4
CASSFDRDDGYTF
TGTGCCAGCAGCTTCGACAGGGACGATGGCTACACCTTC
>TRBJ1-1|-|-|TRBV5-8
CASSLMTGYTEAFF
TGTGCCAGCAGCTTGATGACTGGTTACACTGAAGCTTTCTTT
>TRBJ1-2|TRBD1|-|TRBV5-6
CAGRQGVPPGYTF
TGTGCCGGCCGACAGGGGGTCCCTCCTGGCTACACCTTC
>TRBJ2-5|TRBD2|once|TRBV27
CASSFRVNGGTRDQETQYF
TGTGCCAGCAGTTTTAGGGTCAACGGGGGGACCCGGGACCAAGAGACCCAGTACTTC
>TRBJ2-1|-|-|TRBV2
CASSAETGTETNEQFF
TGTGCCAGCAGTGCGGAAACCGGGACTGAAACAAATGAGCAGTTCTTC
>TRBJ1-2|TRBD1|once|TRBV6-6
CASRFGQDGYGYTF
TGTGCCAGCAGGTTCGGACAGGACGGCTATGGCTACACCTTC
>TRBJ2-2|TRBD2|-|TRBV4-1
CASSQDQLAGVAGELFF
TGCGCCAGCAGCCAAGATCAACTAGCGGGAGTCGCCGGGGAGCTGTTTTTT
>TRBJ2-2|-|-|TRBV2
CASSGTSPNTGELFF
TGTGCCAGCAGTGGGACTTCCCCAAACACCGGGGAGCTGTTTTTT
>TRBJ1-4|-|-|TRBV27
CASSSWTGGGYEKLFF
TGTGCCAGCAGTTCTTGGACGGGGGGCGGATATGAAAAACTGTTTTTT
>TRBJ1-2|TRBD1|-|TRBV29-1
CSVVRGQVLYGYTF
TGCAGCGTGGTAAGAGGACAGGTCCTCTATGGCTACACCTTC
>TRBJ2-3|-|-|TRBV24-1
CATSDRRGSTDTQYF
TGTGCCACCAGTGATCGTAGGGGAAGCACAGATACGCAGTATTTT
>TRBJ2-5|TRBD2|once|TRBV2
CASSSGLEETQYF
TGTGCCAGCAGTTCAGGACTAGAAGAGACCCAGTACTTC
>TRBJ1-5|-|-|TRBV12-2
CASRPNQNQPQHF
TGTGCAAGTCGCCCCAATCAGAATCAGCCCCAGCATTTT
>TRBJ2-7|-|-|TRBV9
CASSVEAGAYKQYF
TGTGCCAGCAGCGTAGAGGCAGGGGCCTACAAGCAGTACTTC
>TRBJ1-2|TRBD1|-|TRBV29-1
CSVEDRDRDGYTF
TGCAGCGTTGAAGATCGAGACAGGGATGGCTACACCTTC
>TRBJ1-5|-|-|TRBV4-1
CASSQGEGQPQHF
TGCGCCAGCAGCCAAGGGGAGGGTCAGCCCCAGCATTTT
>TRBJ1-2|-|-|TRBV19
CASRTDGNYGYTF
TGTGCCAGTAGAACAGACGGTAACTATGGCTACACCTTC
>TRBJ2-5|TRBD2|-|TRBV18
CASSPYAREGETQYF
TGTGCCAGCTCACCGTATGCCAGGGAGGGGGAGACCCAGTACTTC
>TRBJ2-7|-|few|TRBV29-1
CSVEDRYEQYF
TGCAGCGTTGAAGACAGGTACGAGCAGTACTTC
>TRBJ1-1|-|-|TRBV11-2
CASSLFDSKNTEAFF
TGTGCCAGCAGCTTATTTGACAGCAAGAACACTGAAGCTTTCTTT
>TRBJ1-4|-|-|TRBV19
CASSIGGVEGTPTNEKLFF
TGTGCCAGTAGTATAGGGGGGGTTGAGGGGACCCCCACTAATGAAAAACTGTTTTTT
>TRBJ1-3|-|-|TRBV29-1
CSVEGSLSGNTIYF
TGCAGCGTTGAAGGGTCACTCTCTGGAAACACCATATATTTT
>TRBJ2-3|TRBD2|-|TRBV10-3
CAISGTSGSRTDTQYF
TGTGCCATCAGTGGGACTAGCGGGAGCCGCACAGATACGCAGTATTTT
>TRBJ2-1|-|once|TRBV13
CASSLGPASVYNEQFF
TGTGCCAGCAGCTTAGGCCCAGCTAGCGTATACAATGAGCAGTTCTTC
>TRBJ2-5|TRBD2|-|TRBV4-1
CASSLGPLAGAQETQYF
TGCGCCAGCAGTCTAGGTCCCCTAGCGGGGGCACAAGAGACCCAGTACTTC
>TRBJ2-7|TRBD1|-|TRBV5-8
CASSLVPPVDRGPSYEQYF
TGTGCCAGCAGCTTGGTCCCTCCCGTGGACAGGGGCCCCTCCTACGAGCAGTACTTC
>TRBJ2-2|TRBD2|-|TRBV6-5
CASCLGLAVNTGELFF
TGTGCCAGCTGTTTGGGACTAGCGGTGAACACCGGGGAGCTGTTTTTT
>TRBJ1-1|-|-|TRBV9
CASSPPPGMNTEAFF
TGTGCCAGCAGCCCTCCCCCGGGGATGAACACTGAAGCTTTCTTT
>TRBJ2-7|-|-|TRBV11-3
CASSRGTSHEQYF
TGTGCCAGCAGCCGTGGGACATCCCACGAGCAGTACTTC
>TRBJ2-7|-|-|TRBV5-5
CASSLEPFLEQYF
TGTGCCAGCAGCTTGGAGCCGTTTCTGGAGCAGTACTTC
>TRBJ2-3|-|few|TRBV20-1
CSASTRTDTQYF
TGCAGTGCTAGTACCAGGACAGATACGCAGTATTTT
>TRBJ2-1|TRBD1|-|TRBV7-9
CASSQTGAYNEQFF
TGTGCCAGCAGCCAGACAGGGGCCTACAATGAGCAGTTCTTC
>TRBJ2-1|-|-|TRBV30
CAWSAPREQFF
TGTGCCTGGAGCGCCCCTCGGGAACAGTTCTTC
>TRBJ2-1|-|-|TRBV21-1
CASSHYRGLAYNEQFF
TGTGCCAGCAGCCACTACCGTGGACTAGCTTACAATGAGCAGTTCTTC
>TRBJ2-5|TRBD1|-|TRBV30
CAWTRQGPTQYF
TGTGCCTGGACCCGACAGGGCCCGACCCAGTACTTC
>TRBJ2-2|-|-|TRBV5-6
CASSAEQVLNTGELFF
TGTGCCAGCAGCGCCGAACAGGTTTTGAACACCGGGGAGCTGTTTTTT
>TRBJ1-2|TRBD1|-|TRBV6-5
CASRGDRSPGYTF
TGTGCCAGCAGGGGGGACAGGTCCCCTGGCTACACCTTC
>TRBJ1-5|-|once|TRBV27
CASSLLVNQPQHF
TGTGCCAGCAGTTTATTAGTTAATCAGCCCCAGCATTTT
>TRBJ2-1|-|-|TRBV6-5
CASSYNAGPRNEQFF
TGTGCCAGCAGTTACAATGCGGGCCCTCGGAATGAGCAGTTCTTC
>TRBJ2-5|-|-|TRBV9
CASSVTVGGSQETQYF
TGTGCCAGCAGCGTAACCGTTGGAGGTTCCCAAGAGACCCAGTACTTC
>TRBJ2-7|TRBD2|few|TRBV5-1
CASSPGTSGNEQYF
TGCGCCAGCAGCCCTGGGACTAGCGGGAACGAGCAGTACTTC
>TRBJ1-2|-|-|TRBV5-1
CASSFRGARSGYTF
TGCGCCAGCAGCTTTCGGGGGGCGCGCAGTGGCTACACCTTC
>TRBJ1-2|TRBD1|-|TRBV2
CASSSGGAGGYTF
TGTGCCAGCAGTTCAGGGGGCGCGGGTGGCTACACCTTC
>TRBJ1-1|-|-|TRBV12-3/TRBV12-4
CASSLSGVAFF
TGTGCCAGCAGTTTAAGCGGGGTAGCTTTCTTT
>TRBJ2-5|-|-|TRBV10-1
CASSEWWRETQYF
TGCGCCAGCAGTGAGTGGTGGCGGGAGACCCAGTACTTC
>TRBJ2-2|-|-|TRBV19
CASSILSNTGELFF
TGTGCCAGTAGTATCCTTTCTAACACCGGGGAGCTGTTTTTT
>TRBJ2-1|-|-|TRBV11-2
CASSLVDGGPGEQFF
TGTGCCAGCAGCTTAGTTGACGGGGGGCCTGGCGAGCAGTTCTTC
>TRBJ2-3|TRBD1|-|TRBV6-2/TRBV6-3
CASCYQDRGTDTQYF
TGTGCCAGCTGTTACCAGGACAGGGGCACAGATACGCAGTATTTT
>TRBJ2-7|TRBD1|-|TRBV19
CASSTDRGLDEQYF
TGTGCCAGTAGTACCGACAGGGGTCTCGACGAGCAGTACTTC
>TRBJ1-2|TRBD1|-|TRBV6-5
CASSYSGQAGYGYTF
TGTGCCAGCAGTTACTCAGGACAGGCTGGCTATGGCTACACCTTC
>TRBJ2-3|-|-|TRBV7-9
CASSLVTGTTDTQYF
TGTGCCAGCAGCTTAGTCACGGGAACCACAGATACGCAGTATTTT
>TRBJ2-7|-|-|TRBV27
CASSFSGAYEQYF
TGTGCCAGCAGTTTCAGTGGAGCCTACGAGCAGTACTTC
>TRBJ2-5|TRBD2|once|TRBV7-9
CASSLVAGGPKETQYF
TGTGCCAGCAGCTTAGTGGCGGGGGGGCCTAAGGAGACCCAGTACTTC
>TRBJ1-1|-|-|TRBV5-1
CASSESGADTEAFF
TGCGCCAGCAGCGAGTCAGGGGCGGACACTGAAGCTTTCTTT
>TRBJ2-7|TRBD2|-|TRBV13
CASSLLSGKGEQYF
TGTGCCAGCAGCTTACTTAGCGGGAAAGGCGAGCAGTACTTC
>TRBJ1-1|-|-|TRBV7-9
CASSFQGPNTEAFF
TGTGCCAGCAGCTTCCAGGGCCCGAACACTGAAGCTTTCTTT